Below are 15 T cell receptor beta chains sequenced from a single sample in a study of cytomegalovirus exposure and HLA in healthy donors (dated by TCRdb to the late 2010s). Libraries were made using the immunoSEQ multiplex PCR assay. The multiplex PCR relied on a mix of 60 forward primers for TCR Vbeta segments and 13 reverse primers for TCR Jbeta segments. TCRdb stores this immuneACCESS table with in-frame sequences only. Part of the clones is absent; in the studies checked, under half of the shortfall reflects unresolved V genes, and no reason is known for the rest. This sample has some 150,000 clones in its table, and roughly 85% of those were observed once. The leading ten clones occupy under 2.5% of the sample. Source material: PBMCs. The receptor source for this set is a man in his forties in good health and CMV-seronegative.

The chain carries TRBV29-1 and TRBJ2-1; 9 bases agree with TRBD2. There are 13 residues in the CDR3. Germline V lookup: CDR1 SQVTM, CDR2 ANQGSEA. Trimming removed 5 bases from V and 1 base from J; junction bases left unmatched: 0. CDR3 DNA sequence: TGCAGCGTTACTAGCGGGTCCTACAATGAGCAGTTCTTC. It specifies CSVTSGSYNEQFF.

Comments on this clone: A far larger clone is a single base away, which makes a read error likely. V is TRBV5-1 and J is TRBJ2-3; unclear D gene. V was cut by 1 base and J by 7 bases, with 16 bases left in between. CDR1 SGHRS and CDR2 YFSETQ come from the germline V gene. The CDR3 is 15 residues long. This CDR3 is CASSLFVLATNTQYF. DNA for the CDR3: TGCGCCAGCAGCTTGTTCGTTTTAGCTACAAATACGCAGTATTTT.

The chain carries TRBV7-2 and TRBJ2-7, with D unresolved. The CDR3 runs to 11 residues. The V end was cut by 4 bases, the J end by 3 bases, with 4 bases between. Germline V lookup: CDR1 SGHTA, CDR2 FQGNSA. Here the CDR3 reads CASSSLYEQYF. The CDR3 nucleotides read TGTGCCAGCAGCTCCCTCTACGAGCAGTACTTC.

The V gene is TRBV6-5, the J gene TRBJ1-1; 9 bases align to TRBD1. CDR1 and CDR2 (germline): MNHEY, SVGAGI. The CDR3 covers 13 residues. The V segment lost 6 bases and the J segment 4 bases; nucleotides outside the gene matches: 3. CDR3 amino acids: CASRRQGGTEAFF. The DNA of the CDR3 is TGTGCCAGCAGGAGACAGGGGGGCACTGAAGCTTTCTTT.

The genes are TRBV9 and TRBJ2-5, with D possibly being TRBD1 (6 bases). This CDR3 region has 15 residues. Germline CDR1 is SGDLS and CDR2 is YYNGEE. V was shortened by 1 base and J by 0 bases, with 10 bases between the two germline ends. For the CDR3, the DNA is TGTGCCAGCAGCGTACTGGACAGTGACCAAGAGACCCAGTACTTC. Its translation: CASSVLDSDQETQYF.

The CDR3 protein is CARQGVPSGANVLTF. CDR3 DNA: TGTGCTCGACAGGGGGTACCCTCTGGGGCCAACGTCCTGACTTTC. The chain combines TRBV30 with TRBJ2-6; 9 bases line up with TRBD1. Germline values: CDR1 GTSNPN, CDR2 SVGIG (reference sequence). This CDR3 comprises 15 residues.

The V gene is TRBV2, the J gene TRBJ2-1, with D maybe TRBD2 (7 bases). V gave up 6 bases and J gave up 13 bases, with 13 bases separating them. Germline V lookup: CDR1 SNHLY, CDR2 FYNNEI. The CDR3 is 11 residues long. This CDR3 is CASRGGQAQFF. The CDR3 DNA reads TGTGCCAGCAGGGGGGGGCAGGCTCAGTTCTTC.

This clone was recorded once. The J gene is TRBJ2-2, the V gene TRBV9; weak D call: TRBD2 (6 bases). Germline values: CDR1 SGDLS, CDR2 YYNGEE. The length of the CDR3 is 15 residues. V lost 3 bases to trimming and J lost 7 bases, with 16 bases between them. CDR3 in DNA: TGTGCCAGCAGCGATCGACTAGTGTCGATCGGGGAGCTGTTTTTT. The encoded protein is CASSDRLVSIGELFF.

The chain employs TRBV6-5 and TRBJ1-5; a possible D gene is TRBD1 (6 bases). This CDR3 region has 14 residues. Germline-derived CDR1 and CDR2 are MNHEY and SVGAGI. Trimming took 2 bases from V and 5 from J, leaving 10 bases between them. The CDR3, as DNA: TGTGCCAGCAGTTACGCGGCAGGGGATCAGCCCCAGCATTTT. The encoded protein is CASSYAAGDQPQHF.

V and J are TRBV7-9 and TRBJ2-7; maybe TRBD2 (6 bases). CDR1 and CDR2 from the germline V gene are SEHNR and FQNEAQ (reference sequence). The germline V and J ends were trimmed by 1 base and 12 bases, with 19 bases remaining between them. The CDR3 sequence is 14 residues long. The CDR3, as DNA: TGTGCCAGCAGCTTAGTCGGGGTAGCCGGGAGTTTGTACTTC. Its translation: CASSLVGVAGSLYF.

The chain employs TRBV27 and TRBJ2-2, with D unresolved. The CDR3 loop spans 17 amino acids. CDR1 MNHEY and CDR2 SMNVEV come from the germline V gene (reference sequence). Trimming removed 4 bases from V and 5 bases from J, with 20 bases in between. The CDR3 loop reads CASSSPRGKSATGELFF. CDR3 in DNA: TGTGCCAGCAGTTCCCCCCGAGGTAAATCAGCTACCGGGGAGCTGTTTTTT.

CDR3 DNA sequence: TGCGCCAGCAGCCGGAGAGTAGCGGGAGGGGATAATGAGCAGTTCTTC. It yields the protein CASSRRVAGGDNEQFF. The J gene is TRBJ2-1, the V gene TRBV4-3, with 11 bases aligning to TRBD2. Germline V gene data show CDR1 as LGHNA and CDR2 as YSLEER. The CDR3 contains 16 residues. The ends lost 4 bases at V and 7 bases at J; junction bases unmatched: 9.

This clone was recorded once. The chain combines TRBV5-4 with TRBJ2-7, with D tentatively TRBD1 (6 bases). The CDR3 loop spans 12 amino acids. The germline V gene has CDR1 SGHNT and CDR2 YYREEE (reference sequence). Trimming removed 5 bases from V and 3 bases from J, with 9 bases in between. The CDR3 region has the DNA TGTGCCAGCAGGATGGACAGCTACGAGCAGTACTTC. Translated, it gives CASRMDSYEQYF.

This clone was detected only a few times. The V and J genes are TRBV6-1 and TRBJ1-2; the match to TRBD1 covers 10 bases. With 4 bases clipped from V and 8 bases from J, the junction kept 4 bases outside the gene matches. Per the germline V gene, CDR1 is MNHNS and CDR2 is SASEGT. This CDR3 comprises 13 residues. This CDR3 reads CASSATGGIGYTF. The CDR3 DNA reads TGTGCCAGCAGTGCGACAGGGGGCATAGGCTACACCTTC.

V is TRBV5-6 and J is TRBJ1-1; TRBD1 might be the D (5 bases). Germline V CDR1 and CDR2: SGHDT, YYEEEE. Trimming shortened V by 0 bases and J by 2 bases, and 11 bases separated the two germline ends. This CDR3 contains 15 residues. CDR3 protein: CASSLEARVNTEAFF. In nucleotides, the CDR3 is TGTGCCAGCAGCTTGGAGGCCAGGGTAAACACTGAAGCTTTCTTT. Complete variable domain (other parts from reference TRBV5-6 and TRBJ1-1): DAGVTQSPTHLIKTRGQQVTLRCSPKSGHDTVSWYQQALGQGPQFIFQYYEEEERQRGNFPDRFSGHQFPNYSSELNVNALLLGDSALYLCASSLEARVNTEAFFGQGTRLTVV.